This is a list of T cell receptor beta chains from one sample in a study of T cell responses to AZD1222 COVID-19 vaccine. Assay used: immunoSEQ multiplex PCR; TCRdb lists only in-frame clones, some missing. In the table there are more than 95,000 clones, roughly 91% of which are singletons. Sample: peripheral blood, taken on day 0 of MenACWY control vaccination. The receptors derive from an adult in good health. Each CDR3 is given with its conserved first and last residue. The D gene is left open where the match is weak. Not every row has a clone size; where given, it reads once, few, many or a size class.

TRBV7-9	.	TRBJ2-5	TRBD2	CASSLREKREGRETQYF	TGTGCCAGCAGCTTACGGGAGAAGCGGGAGGGCCGAGAGACCCAGTACTTC
TRBV23-1	once	TRBJ2-3	TRBD1	CASSPGQGRNLSTDTQYF	TGCGCCAGCAGTCCCGGACAGGGACGAAATCTCAGCACAGATACGCAGTATTTT
TRBV7-7	.	TRBJ2-5	.	CASSSRDQETQYF	TGTGCCAGCAGCTCAAGGGATCAAGAGACCCAGTACTTC
TRBV12-3/TRBV12-4	.	TRBJ1-2	.	CASSPYGGYGYTF	TGTGCCAGCAGCCCCTATGGAGGGTATGGCTACACCTTC
TRBV4-2	once	TRBJ2-1	TRBD2	CASSVGLAGNNEQFF	TGTGCCAGCAGCGTCGGACTAGCGGGGAACAATGAGCAGTTCTTC
TRBV6-5	.	TRBJ1-6	.	CASRPGQWNSPLHF	TGTGCCAGCAGGCCAGGACAGTGGAATTCACCCCTCCACTTT
TRBV2	.	TRBJ2-1	TRBD1	CATGIPGQGALNEQFF	TGTGCCACCGGTATCCCGGGACAGGGGGCGCTCAATGAGCAGTTCTTC
TRBV15	few	TRBJ1-2	.	CATRLGRANYGYTF	TGTGCCACCAGGTTGGGCAGGGCTAACTATGGCTACACCTTC
TRBV27	.	TRBJ2-7	.	CASSLQNSYEQYF	TGTGCCAGCAGTTTACAGAATTCCTACGAGCAGTACTTC
TRBV5-1	.	TRBJ2-3	.	CASSSHSTNPGTDTQYF	TGCGCCAGCAGCTCCCATAGCACTAACCCGGGAACAGATACGCAGTATTTT
TRBV28	.	TRBJ1-5	.	CASSLKGGGYSNQPQHF	TGTGCCAGCAGTTTAAAGGGAGGAGGATATAGCAATCAGCCCCAGCATTTT
TRBV7-6	.	TRBJ2-1	.	CASSLGDLGVGVHNEQFF	TGTGCCAGCAGCTTAGGTGACCTGGGGGTTGGGGTTCACAATGAGCAGTTCTTC
TRBV30	.	TRBJ1-6	TRBD1	CAWSAPGQLEPLHF	TGTGCCTGGAGTGCCCCGGGACAGCTAGAACCCCTCCACTTT
TRBV18	.	TRBJ1-2	.	CASSPPTVNYGYTF	TGTGCCAGCTCACCGCCGACAGTTAACTATGGCTACACCTTC
TRBV19	.	TRBJ1-6	.	CASSVQGANSPLHF	TGTGCCAGTAGTGTACAGGGCGCTAATTCACCCCTCCACTTT
TRBV28	.	TRBJ1-4	.	CASSLGGEKLFF	TGTGCCAGCAGTTTAGGGGGTGAAAAACTGTTTTTT
TRBV4-2	.	TRBJ2-2	TRBD1	CASSHAGTGTGELFF	TGTGCCAGCAGCCATGCCGGGACAGGGACCGGGGAGCTGTTTTTT
TRBV5-1	.	TRBJ2-2	TRBD2	CASSWKYWGLAGDGDTGELFF	TGCGCCAGCAGCTGGAAATATTGGGGACTAGCGGGAGATGGGGACACCGGGGAGCTGTTTTTT
TRBV29-1	.	TRBJ2-7	.	CSVEDGSYEQYF	TGCAGCGTTGAGGACGGCAGCTACGAGCAGTACTTC
TRBV18	.	TRBJ2-3	.	CASSPRSSTDTQYF	TGTGCCAGCTCACCACGGTCTAGCACAGATACGCAGTATTTT
TRBV14	.	TRBJ1-1	.	CASSQGVNTEAFF	TGTGCCAGCAGCCAAGGAGTGAACACTGAAGCTTTCTTT
TRBV27	.	TRBJ1-3	.	CASKLSGTGNTIYF	TGTGCCAGCAAACTATCAGGGACTGGAAACACCATATATTTT
TRBV7-8	few	TRBJ1-4	.	CASTPVTGLNEKLFF	TGTGCCAGCACTCCAGTTACAGGGCTTAATGAAAAACTGTTTTTT
TRBV14	.	TRBJ2-1	.	CASSRWGEPYNEQFF	TGTGCCAGCAGCCGATGGGGGGAACCCTACAATGAGCAGTTCTTC
TRBV6-4	.	TRBJ2-2	.	CATSPRGNTGELFF	TGTGCCACTTCTCCGCGGGGAAACACCGGGGAGCTGTTTTTT
TRBV6-5	.	TRBJ2-7	.	CASSYSGRGQYEQYF	TGTGCCAGCAGTTACTCAGGGCGCGGACAGTACGAGCAGTACTTC
TRBV12-3/TRBV12-4	.	TRBJ2-7	.	CASSFRGQGEQYF	TGTGCCAGCAGTTTCCGAGGGCAGGGTGAGCAGTACTTC
TRBV7-9	.	TRBJ1-2	TRBD1	CASSLAPPGQKNYGYTF	TGTGCCAGCAGCTTAGCTCCTCCGGGACAGAAAAACTATGGCTACACCTTC
TRBV10-2	.	TRBJ2-2	TRBD1	CASTPLTGVGAGELFF	TGCGCCAGCACACCCCTAACAGGGGTTGGGGCCGGGGAGCTGTTTTTT
TRBV11-2	.	TRBJ2-3	TRBD2	CASSLQPGLAVTDTQYF	TGTGCCAGCAGCTTACAGCCGGGACTAGCGGTTACAGATACGCAGTATTTT
TRBV7-9	.	TRBJ2-2	.	CASSLGTVETGELFF	TGTGCCAGCAGCTTAGGGACAGTGGAGACCGGGGAGCTGTTTTTT
TRBV3-1/TRBV3-2	once	TRBJ2-4	TRBD1	CASSHYRDSKKNIQYF	TGTGCCAGCAGCCATTACCGGGACAGTAAGAAAAACATTCAGTACTTC
TRBV18	.	TRBJ2-2	.	CASSPAQQNTGELFF	TGTGCCAGCTCACCGGCGCAACAGAACACCGGGGAGCTGTTTTTT
TRBV28	.	TRBJ1-2	.	CASSRGGLVRSYGYTF	TGTGCCAGCAGCCGGGGGGGGCTTGTAAGGTCCTATGGCTACACCTTC
TRBV4-3	.	TRBJ1-2	TRBD1	CASSQPDRELSGYTF	TGCGCCAGCAGCCAACCGGACAGGGAGTTGTCTGGCTACACCTTC
TRBV5-1	.	TRBJ2-5	TRBD2	CASSWGSGGARETQYF	TGCGCCAGCAGCTGGGGCAGCGGGGGGGCTCGGGAGACCCAGTACTTC
TRBV18	.	TRBJ2-5	TRBD1	CASSPAPGQGAGKKETQYF	TGTGCCAGCTCACCTGCCCCGGGACAGGGGGCCGGGAAAAAAGAGACCCAGTACTTC
TRBV3-1/TRBV3-2	.	TRBJ2-5	TRBD2	CASTYRLAEGLQETQYF	TGTGCCAGCACCTACCGACTAGCGGAAGGACTCCAAGAGACCCAGTACTTC
TRBV4-2	.	TRBJ2-5	TRBD2	CASSNQAGGPYQETQYF	TGTGCCAGCAGCAACCAAGCGGGAGGGCCTTACCAAGAGACCCAGTACTTC
TRBV18	.	TRBJ1-5	.	CASSPNRAENSNQPQHF	TGTGCCAGCTCACCAAACCGGGCAGAGAATAGCAATCAGCCCCAGCATTTT
TRBV11-2	.	TRBJ2-7	TRBD2	CASSLLAGSQYEQYF	TGTGCCAGCAGCCTCCTAGCGGGATCTCAGTACGAGCAGTACTTC
TRBV19	.	TRBJ2-5	.	CASSILPPSETQYF	TGTGCCAGTAGTATTCTGCCCCCGTCGGAGACCCAGTACTTC
TRBV6-1	.	TRBJ1-3	.	CASSEDTNGNTIYF	TGTGCCAGCAGTGAAGATACCAATGGAAACACCATATATTTT
TRBV2	.	TRBJ2-1	.	CASSEAAVYYNEQFF	TGTGCCAGCAGTGAAGCCGCGGTTTACTACAATGAGCAGTTCTTC
TRBV24-1	.	TRBJ2-2	.	CATSDLGPGFDTGELFF	TGTGCCACCAGTGATTTGGGCCCAGGGTTCGACACCGGGGAGCTGTTTTTT
TRBV28	.	TRBJ1-5	.	CASRRGEQPQHF	TGTGCCAGCAGGCGGGGGGAGCAGCCCCAGCATTTT
TRBV4-3	.	TRBJ1-1	.	CASSQGYENTEAFF	TGCGCCAGCAGCCAAGGCTACGAGAACACTGAAGCTTTCTTT
TRBV11-2	.	TRBJ2-7	.	CASSLTSGGGAYEQYF	TGTGCCAGCAGCTTAACCTCGGGAGGGGGCGCGTACGAGCAGTACTTC
TRBV28	once	TRBJ1-1	TRBD1	CASRKTGTGRTTEAFF	TGTGCCAGCAGAAAAACCGGGACAGGGAGGACAACTGAAGCTTTCTTT
TRBV2	.	TRBJ1-2	TRBD1	CASSRTGSNYGYTF	TGTGCCAGCAGTCGGACAGGGTCCAACTATGGCTACACCTTC
TRBV15	.	TRBJ2-1	.	CATRQVDEQFF	TGTGCCACCCGGCAAGTCGATGAGCAGTTCTTC
TRBV9	.	TRBJ1-1	.	CASSVRSLNTEAFF	TGTGCCAGCAGCGTCCGGAGTTTGAACACTGAAGCTTTCTTT
TRBV6-5	once	TRBJ1-1	TRBD1	CASSQGESNTEAFF	TGTGCCAGCAGTCAGGGGGAATCGAACACTGAAGCTTTCTTT